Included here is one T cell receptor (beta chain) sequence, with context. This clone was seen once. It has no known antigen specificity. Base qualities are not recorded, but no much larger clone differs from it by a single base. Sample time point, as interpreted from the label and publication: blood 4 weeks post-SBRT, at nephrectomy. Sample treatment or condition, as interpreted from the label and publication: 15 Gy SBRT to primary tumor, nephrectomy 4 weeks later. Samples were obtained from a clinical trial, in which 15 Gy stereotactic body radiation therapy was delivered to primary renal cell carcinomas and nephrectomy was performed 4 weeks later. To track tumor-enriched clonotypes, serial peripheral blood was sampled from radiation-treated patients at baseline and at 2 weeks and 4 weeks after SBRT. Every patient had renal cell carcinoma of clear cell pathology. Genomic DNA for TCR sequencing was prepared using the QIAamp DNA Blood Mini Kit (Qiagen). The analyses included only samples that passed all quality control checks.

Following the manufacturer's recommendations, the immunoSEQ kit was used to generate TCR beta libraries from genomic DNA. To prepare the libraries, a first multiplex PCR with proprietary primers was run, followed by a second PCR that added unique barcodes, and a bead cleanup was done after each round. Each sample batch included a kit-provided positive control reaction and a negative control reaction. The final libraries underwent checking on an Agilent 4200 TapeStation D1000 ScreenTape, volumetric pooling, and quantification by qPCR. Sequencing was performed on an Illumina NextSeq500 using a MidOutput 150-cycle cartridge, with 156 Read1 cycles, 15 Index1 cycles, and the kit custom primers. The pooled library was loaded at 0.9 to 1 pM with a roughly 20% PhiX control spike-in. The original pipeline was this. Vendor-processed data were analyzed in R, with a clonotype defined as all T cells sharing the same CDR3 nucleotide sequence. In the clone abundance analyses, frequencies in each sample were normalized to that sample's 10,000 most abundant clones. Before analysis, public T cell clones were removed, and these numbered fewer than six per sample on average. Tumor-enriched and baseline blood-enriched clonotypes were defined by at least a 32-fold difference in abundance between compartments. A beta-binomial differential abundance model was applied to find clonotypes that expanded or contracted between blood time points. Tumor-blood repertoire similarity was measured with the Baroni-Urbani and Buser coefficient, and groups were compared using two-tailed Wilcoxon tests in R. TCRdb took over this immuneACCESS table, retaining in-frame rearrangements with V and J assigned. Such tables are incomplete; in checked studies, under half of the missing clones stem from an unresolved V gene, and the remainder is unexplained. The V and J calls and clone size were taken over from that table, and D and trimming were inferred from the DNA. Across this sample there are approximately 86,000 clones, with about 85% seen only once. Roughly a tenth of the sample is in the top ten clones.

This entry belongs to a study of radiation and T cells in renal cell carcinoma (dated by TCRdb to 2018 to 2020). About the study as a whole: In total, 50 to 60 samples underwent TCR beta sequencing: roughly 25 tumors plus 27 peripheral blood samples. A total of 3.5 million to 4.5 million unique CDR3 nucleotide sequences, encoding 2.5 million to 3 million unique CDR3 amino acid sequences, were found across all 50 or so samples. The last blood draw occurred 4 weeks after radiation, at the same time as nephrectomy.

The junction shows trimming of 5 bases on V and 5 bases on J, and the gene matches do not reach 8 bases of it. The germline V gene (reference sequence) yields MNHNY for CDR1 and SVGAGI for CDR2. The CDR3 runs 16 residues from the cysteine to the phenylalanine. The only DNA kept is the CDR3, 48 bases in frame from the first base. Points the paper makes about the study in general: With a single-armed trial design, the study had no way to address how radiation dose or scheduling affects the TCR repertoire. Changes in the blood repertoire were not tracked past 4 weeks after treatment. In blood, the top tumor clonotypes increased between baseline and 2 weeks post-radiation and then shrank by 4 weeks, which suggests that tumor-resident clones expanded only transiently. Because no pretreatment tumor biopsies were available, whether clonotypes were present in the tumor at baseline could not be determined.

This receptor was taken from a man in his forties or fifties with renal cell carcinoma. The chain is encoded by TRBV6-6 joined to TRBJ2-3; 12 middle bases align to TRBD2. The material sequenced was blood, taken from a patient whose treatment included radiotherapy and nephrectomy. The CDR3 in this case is CASSPSLAGGEDTQYF. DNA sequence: TGTGCCAGCAGTCCCTCGCTAGCGGGGGGGGAAGATACGCAGTATTTT.